This TCR beta chain was recorded in a study of blood T cell repertoires in COVID-19. Study-level information: Acute and convalescent COVID-19 samples came from the United States, Italy and Spain. Sample material is recorded as cDNA or gDNA derived from T cells, B-cell-depleted T cells, or PBMCs.

Methods used by the authors: Amplification of reference gene primers provided the estimated nucleated cell counts. The protocol was immunoSEQ multiplex PCR, while the TCRdb copy is restricted to in-frame clones and leaves out a portion. That table supplies the V and J calls and clone size; D and trimming were determined from the DNA. The table has 120,000 to 150,000 clones, around four fifths seen once. Only a few counts were recorded for this clone. The TCR originated in a woman in her 40s with active or convalescent COVID-19. Material for sequencing was peripheral blood.

This CDR3 reads CASIGSSYNSPLHF. CDR3 nucleotide sequence: TGTGCCAGTATTGGTAGCTCCTATAATTCACCCCTCCACTTT. The V and J genes are TRBV19 and TRBJ1-6; D not certain. This CDR3 is 14 amino acids long. Between the trimmed V and J ends, which lost 7 bases and 0 bases, there was a span of 7 bases. CDR1 LNHDA and CDR2 SQIVND come from the germline V gene (reference sequence).